The 13 T cell receptor beta chains given below trace back to one sample, sequenced in a study of blood T cell repertoires in COVID-19. TCRdb's table, derived via immunoSEQ multiplex PCR, lists solely in-frame clones and lacks some. The sample contains 66,000 or so clones, around 77% of which appear only once. The source material was peripheral blood. These receptors came from a human donor in a cohort sampled during active COVID-19.

As for this clone: One end of the junction does not line up with germline, which may come from a read error. The chain joins TRBV3-1 (or the pseudogene TRBV3-2) to TRBJ2-7, with 8 positions matching TRBD1. Looked up from germline, CDR1 is LGHDT and CDR2 is YNNKEL (reference sequence). CDR3 length: 14 residues. The CDR3 here is CASSLGQGSSEQYF. CDR3 sequence (DNA): TGTGCCAGCAGCCTCGGACAGGGATCCTCCGAGCAGTACTTC.

J is TRBJ2-7 and V is TRBV21-1; TRBD2, the D gene given by the table, was not confirmed from the DNA. TRBV21-1 corresponds to a pseudogene. The CDR3 loop spans 16 amino acids. This chain's CDR3 is CASSKLIADCIYEQYF. The CDR3 nucleotides read TGTGCCAGCAGCAAATTAATTGCGGATTGTATCTACGAGCAGTACTTC.

The chain has TRBV29-1 and TRBJ2-3; TRBD2 might be the D (7 bases). The CDR3 runs 11 residues. Germline V gene sequence: CDR1 SQVTM, CDR2 ANQGSEA. V was pared by 7 bases and J by 4 bases, with 9 bases between. The CDR3 DNA reads as TGCAGCGGGGAGGGGGCAGATACGCAGTATTTT. Translation: CSGEGADTQYF.

This clone showed up just a few times. This rearrangement joins TRBV28 to TRBJ1-2; maybe TRBD1 (5 bases). The germline CDR1 and CDR2 sequences are MDHEN and SYDVKM. This CDR3 region has 14 residues. V was pared by 8 bases and J by 2 bases, with 15 bases between. The CDR3 DNA sequence: TGTGCCAGCCTCTTTTCGCGGGGGAACTATGGCTACACCTTC. This codes for CASLFSRGNYGYTF.

The chain couples TRBV5-1 to TRBJ2-1, with 9 bases lining up with TRBD1. With 3 bases clipped from V and 8 bases from J, the junction kept 6 bases outside the gene matches. The germline V gene has CDR1 SGHRS and CDR2 YFSETQ. This CDR3 has 14 residues. This chain's CDR3 is CASSWGQGDDEQFF. The CDR3 DNA sequence: TGCGCCAGCAGCTGGGGACAGGGCGACGATGAGCAGTTCTTC.

The rearrangement uses TRBV7-8 and TRBJ1-1; maybe TRBD1 (5 bases). Germline CDR1 and CDR2: SGHVS and FQNEAQ. Trimming pared 5 bases from V and 6 bases from J, leaving 10 bases between. The CDR3 is 12 residues long. Written as DNA, the CDR3 is TGTGCCAGCAGCCGCTTGACAGCTGAAGCTTTCTTT. Translated: CASSRLTAEAFF.

For this clone: This specimen includes other DNA sequences encoding the same CDR3. V and J are TRBV5-1 and TRBJ2-7; D is ambiguous. V shed 6 bases and J shed 0 bases, with 13 bases lying between them. CDR3 length equals 14 residues. The germline CDR1 and CDR2 sequences are SGHRS and YFSETQ. CDR3 sequence reads: CASTLDSSSYEQYF. CDR3 DNA: TGCGCCAGCACCTTAGACTCGAGCTCCTACGAGCAGTACTTC.

The chain recombines TRBV5-1 with TRBJ2-1, with 11 nucleotides matching TRBD2. Losses at the gene ends were 3 bases for V and 7 bases for J; bases not matched to a gene: 9. The V gene's germline CDR1 is SGHRS and CDR2 YFSETQ. The CDR3 is made up of 16 amino acids. The CDR3 region is CASSSILAGEDNEQFF. The CDR3 region has the DNA TGCGCCAGCAGCTCGATACTAGCGGGAGAGGATAATGAGCAGTTCTTC. The entire variable domain, with the rest obtained from reference TRBV5-1 and TRBJ2-1, is as follows: KAGVTQTPRYLIKTRGQQVTLSCSPISGHRSVSWYQQTPGQGLQFLFEYFSETQRNKGNFPGRFSGRQFSNSRSEMNVSTLELGDSALYLCASSSILAGEDNEQFFGPGTRLTVL.

V and J are TRBV7-9 and TRBJ2-2, with 9 bases fitting TRBD1. The CDR3 contains 15 residues. The germline V gene has CDR1 SEHNR and CDR2 FQNEAQ (reference sequence). V gave up 5 bases and J gave up 4 bases; unmatched junction bases: 5. CDR3 sequence reads: CASSPGTGPTGELFF. CDR3 nucleotide sequence: TGTGCCAGCAGCCCCGGGACAGGGCCCACCGGGGAGCTGTTTTTT.

The CDR3 DNA reads TGTGCCAGCAGCTTGGGGACAGGGATCTACGAGCAGTACTTC. Protein: CASSLGTGIYEQYF. The rearrangement joins TRBV7-9 to TRBJ2-7; 9 bases align to TRBD1. Trimming cost V 3 bases and J 3 bases; bases outside gene matches: 3. Germline CDR1 is SEHNR and CDR2 is FQNEAQ (reference sequence). This CDR3 has 14 amino acids.

The genes are TRBV30 and TRBJ2-7; TRBD1 agrees at 8 bases. CDR3 length equals 14 residues. J was trimmed by 6 bases and V by 0 bases; bases with no gene match: 7. Germline CDR1 and CDR2: GTSNPN and SVGIG (reference sequence). The CDR3 region is CAWSVLDRGGEQYF. The CDR3 DNA reads TGTGCCTGGAGTGTACTTGACAGGGGAGGCGAGCAGTACTTC.

This clone occurred once. The CDR3 reads CASTPGLAEHYEQYF. The CDR3 region has the DNA TGTGCCAGCACGCCGGGACTAGCGGAACACTACGAGCAGTACTTC. The chain couples TRBV28 to TRBJ2-7; TRBD2 aligns across 11 bases. From germline, CDR1 is MDHEN and CDR2 SYDVKM. The CDR3 totals 15 residues. V lost 7 bases, J lost 3 bases, and 8 bases stayed unmatched.

J is TRBJ1-4 and V is TRBV5-4, with TRBD1 matching over 9 bases. This CDR3 spans 16 amino acids. CDR1 is SGHNT and CDR2 is YYREEE in the germline V gene (reference sequence). J lost 6 bases, V lost 4 bases, and 10 bases had no gene match. CDR3: CASSLSPGQGHEKLFF. CDR3 coding DNA: TGTGCCAGCAGCCTGAGCCCGGGACAGGGCCATGAAAAACTGTTTTTT.